The TCR beta chain described here comes from a study of spatial heterogeneity in lung cancer (dated by TCRdb to 2018 to 2020). A note on the overall study: Donors were under 95 patients with early-stage, untreated non-small cell lung cancer from the lung TRACERx cohort. TCR repertoire features were related to nonsynonymous mutation counts determined by whole-exome sequencing of tumor tissue. At surgery, both alpha and beta chains were TCR-sequenced in 200 to 250 tumor regions, approximately 64 matched nontumor lung samples and some 56 PBMC samples. The study quantitatively compared TCR alpha and beta repertoires across multiple tumor regions, matched nontumor lung and blood in non-small cell lung cancer. In the raw uncorrected reads, each unique combination of TCR and UMI appeared more than ten times on average. Follow-up PBMC samples were sequenced whenever available, and the median time to follow-up was approximately two years after resection. Beta-chain transcripts were consistently detected in greater numbers than alpha-chain transcripts, which likely reflected higher beta-chain transcript abundance. Broader findings and caveats from the paper: Additional single-cell paired TCR alpha and beta sequencing was considered necessary to confirm, at a functional level, the hypothesis that regional TCRs recognize regional mutations. Ubiquitous expanded tumor TCRs were detected in blood more often at tumor resection than at routine follow-up. Only roughly 14 patients were included in comparisons of baseline and follow-up blood repertoires.

A few counts support this clonotype. There is no known antigen for this receptor. No per-base quality is available; no much larger clone lies one base away. The intended sense of this specimen's time point label: blood at routine non-recurrence follow-up after resection. For TCR sequencing, whole RNA was extracted from tumor and nontumor lung tissue, or from cryopreserved PBMC samples, and no cell sorting was done. Only patients with enough RNA available from two or more tumor regions were chosen for TCR sequencing. Libraries were built with 5' RACE. The sequencing machine was a NextSeq 500. In the TCR library protocol, a unique molecular identifier was attached to each TCR cDNA molecule so that PCR and sequencing errors could be corrected. The paper's data handling went like this. Decombinator tools were used for TCR identification, UMI-based error correction and CDR3 extraction. Expanded TCRs were defined as those above a frequency of 2 per 1,000, corresponding to the top 1% of the tumor frequency distribution. Renyi diversity was calculated using the R vegan package after each repertoire was subsampled 100 times to 5,000 TCRs. CDR3 similarity networks were constructed using string-kernel similarity of amino acid triplets, with links drawn between CDR3s whose pairwise similarity was above 0.82. TCRdb applied fastp at Q25 and MiXCR to the public reads, then kept only in-frame beta chains. Identical CDR3 protein sequences are pooled into one entry, listed with their most common genes and DNA. What appears here as the V and J calls and clone size reflects TCRdb's work, not the paper's. Across this sample there are 49,000 or so distinct CDR3 sequences, with around 11% seen only once. Roughly 32% of the sample rests with the top ten.

This TCR came from a male donor with early-stage non-small cell lung cancer. The sample was PBMCs, taken at follow-up.

At the DNA level, the sequence is TGCGCCAGCAGCTTGTTTGGGACAGCAAGCTCTGGGGCCAACGTCCTGACTTTC. It is translated as CASSLFGTASSGANVLTF. Recombination joined TRBV5-1 with TRBJ2-6, with TRBD1 identical over 7 junction bases. The germline V gene supplies CDR1 SGHRS and CDR2 YFSETQ. The CDR3 numbers 18 residues from cysteine through phenylalanine. Only CDR3 DNA is held: 54 bases, read in frame from base 1. V has 1 base trimmed and J has 0 bases trimmed; junction bases matching no gene number 7. When the CDR3 is completed using the reference TRBV5-1 and TRBJ2-6 genes on either side, the full variable domain is KAGVTQTPRYLIKTRGQQVTLSCSPISGHRSVSWYQQTPGQGLQFLFEYFSETQRNKGNFPGRFSGRQFSNSRSEMNVSTLELGDSALYLCASSLFGTASSGANVLTFGAGSRLTVL.